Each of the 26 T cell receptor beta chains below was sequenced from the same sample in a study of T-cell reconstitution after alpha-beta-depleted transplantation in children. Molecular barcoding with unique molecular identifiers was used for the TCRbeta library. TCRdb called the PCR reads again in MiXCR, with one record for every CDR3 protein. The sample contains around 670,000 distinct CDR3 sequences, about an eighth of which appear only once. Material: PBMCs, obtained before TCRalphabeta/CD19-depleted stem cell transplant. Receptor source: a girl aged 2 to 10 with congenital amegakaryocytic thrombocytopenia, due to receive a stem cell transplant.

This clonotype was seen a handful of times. CDR3 sequence: CSVESRTEAFF. CDR3 coding DNA: TGCAGCGTTGAAAGTCGTACTGAAGCTTTCTTT. The genes are TRBV29-1 and TRBJ1-1; D remains ambiguous. CDR3 length: 11 amino acids. In germline, CDR1 is SQVTM, CDR2 ANQGSEA. V lost 2 bases to trimming and J lost 5 bases, with 6 bases between them.

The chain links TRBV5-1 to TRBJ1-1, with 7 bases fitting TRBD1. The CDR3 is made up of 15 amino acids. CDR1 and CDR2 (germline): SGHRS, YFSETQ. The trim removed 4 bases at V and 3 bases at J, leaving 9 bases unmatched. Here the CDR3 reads CASSPGGGKYTEAFF. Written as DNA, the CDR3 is TGCGCCAGCAGCCCGGGAGGGGGCAAGTACACTGAAGCTTTCTTT.

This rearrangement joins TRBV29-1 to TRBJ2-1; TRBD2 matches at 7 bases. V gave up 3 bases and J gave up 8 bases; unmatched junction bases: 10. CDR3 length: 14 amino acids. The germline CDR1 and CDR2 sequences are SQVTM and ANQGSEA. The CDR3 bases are TGCAGCGTTGAGGGGCGGGAGCTCGGCTATGAGCAGTTCTTC. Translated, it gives CSVEGRELGYEQFF.

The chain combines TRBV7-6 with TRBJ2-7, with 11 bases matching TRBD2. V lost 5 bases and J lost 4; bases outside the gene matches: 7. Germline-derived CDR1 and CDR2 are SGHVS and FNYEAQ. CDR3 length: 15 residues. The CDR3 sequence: CASSPELAGDYEQYF. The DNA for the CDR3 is TGTGCCAGCAGCCCAGAACTAGCGGGAGATTACGAGCAGTACTTC.

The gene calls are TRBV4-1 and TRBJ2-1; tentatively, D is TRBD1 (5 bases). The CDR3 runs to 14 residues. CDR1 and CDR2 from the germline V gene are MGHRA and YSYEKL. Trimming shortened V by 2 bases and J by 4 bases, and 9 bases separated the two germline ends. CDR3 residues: CASSQFQGYNEQFF. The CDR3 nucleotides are TGCGCCAGCAGCCAATTTCAGGGATACAATGAGCAGTTCTTC.

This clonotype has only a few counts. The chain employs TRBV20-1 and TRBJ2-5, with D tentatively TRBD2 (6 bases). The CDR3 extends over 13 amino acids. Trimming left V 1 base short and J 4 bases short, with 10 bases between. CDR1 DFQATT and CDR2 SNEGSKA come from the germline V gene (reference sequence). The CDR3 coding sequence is TGCAGTGCTAGAGGACGGGGAGGAGAGACCCAGTACTTC. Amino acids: CSARGRGGETQYF.

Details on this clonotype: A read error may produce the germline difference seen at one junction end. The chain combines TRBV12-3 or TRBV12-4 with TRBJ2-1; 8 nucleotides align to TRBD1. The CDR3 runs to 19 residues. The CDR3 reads CTSSFQGAGLLSSYNEQFF. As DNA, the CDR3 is TGTACCAGCAGTTTCCAGGGGGCCGGTCTCCTGAGCTCCTACAATGAGCAGTTCTTC.

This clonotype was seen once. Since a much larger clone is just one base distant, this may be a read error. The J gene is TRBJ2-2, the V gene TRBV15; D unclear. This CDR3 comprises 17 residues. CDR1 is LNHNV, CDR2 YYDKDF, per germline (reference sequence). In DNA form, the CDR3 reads TGTGCCACCGGCAGACCCGTGGGTCCTACGAACACCGGGGAGCTGTTTTTT. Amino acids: CATGRPVGPTNTGELFF.

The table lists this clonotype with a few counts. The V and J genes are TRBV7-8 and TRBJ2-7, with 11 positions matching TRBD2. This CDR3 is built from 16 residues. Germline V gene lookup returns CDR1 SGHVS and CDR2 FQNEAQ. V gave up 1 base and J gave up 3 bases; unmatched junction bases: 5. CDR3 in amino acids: CASSLVSGTSGYEQYF. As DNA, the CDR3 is TGTGCCAGCAGCTTAGTCTCCGGGACTAGCGGCTACGAGCAGTACTTC.

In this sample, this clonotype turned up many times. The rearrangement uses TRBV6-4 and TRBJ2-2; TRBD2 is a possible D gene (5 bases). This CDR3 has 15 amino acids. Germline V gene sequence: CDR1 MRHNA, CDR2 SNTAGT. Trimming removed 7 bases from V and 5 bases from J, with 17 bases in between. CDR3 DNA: TGTGCCAGCACCTCGGAGGCGGGTGCTACCGGGGAGCTGTTTTTT. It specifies CASTSEAGATGELFF.

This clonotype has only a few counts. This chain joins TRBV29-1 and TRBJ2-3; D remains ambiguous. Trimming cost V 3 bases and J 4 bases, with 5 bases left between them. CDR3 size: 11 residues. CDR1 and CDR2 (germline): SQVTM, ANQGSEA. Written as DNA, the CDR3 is TGCAGCGTTGAGGGGTCAGATACGCAGTATTTT. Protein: CSVEGSDTQYF.

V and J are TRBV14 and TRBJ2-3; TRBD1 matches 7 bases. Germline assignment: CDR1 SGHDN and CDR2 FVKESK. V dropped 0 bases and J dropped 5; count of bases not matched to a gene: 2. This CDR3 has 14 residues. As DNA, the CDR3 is TGTGCCAGCAGCCAAGAAGGGGGCGGAGATACGCAGTATTTT. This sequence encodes CASSQEGGGDTQYF.

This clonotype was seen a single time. In nucleotides, the CDR3 is TGCAGCGTTGGCGGGACTAGCTCCTACAATGAGCAGTTCTTC. This sequence encodes CSVGGTSSYNEQFF. The chain uses TRBV29-1 and TRBJ2-1; 8 nucleotides agree with TRBD2. V trimming: 4 bases; J trimming: 0 bases; junction bases outside the gene matches: 2. CDR1 and CDR2 (germline): SQVTM, ANQGSEA. CDR3 length: 14 amino acids.

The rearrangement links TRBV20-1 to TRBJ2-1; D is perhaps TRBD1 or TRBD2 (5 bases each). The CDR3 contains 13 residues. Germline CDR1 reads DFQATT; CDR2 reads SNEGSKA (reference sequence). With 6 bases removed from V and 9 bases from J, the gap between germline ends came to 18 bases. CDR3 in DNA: TGCAGTGCCCTAGAGGGGACGGGCGGTGAGCAGTTCTTC. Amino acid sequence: CSALEGTGGEQFF.

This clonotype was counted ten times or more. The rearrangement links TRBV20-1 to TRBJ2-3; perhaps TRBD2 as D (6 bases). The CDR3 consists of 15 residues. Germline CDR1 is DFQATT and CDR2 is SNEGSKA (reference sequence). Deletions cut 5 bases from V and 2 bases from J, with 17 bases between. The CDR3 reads CSAPTLGTVTDTQYF. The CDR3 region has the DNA TGCAGTGCTCCGACCTTAGGGACTGTCACAGATACGCAGTATTTT.

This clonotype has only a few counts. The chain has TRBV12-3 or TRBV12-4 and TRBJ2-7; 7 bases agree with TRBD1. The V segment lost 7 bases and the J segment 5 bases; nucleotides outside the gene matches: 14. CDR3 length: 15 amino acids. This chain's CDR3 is CASKNVTGDLHEQYF. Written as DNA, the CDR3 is TGTGCCAGCAAGAATGTTACAGGGGATCTTCACGAGCAGTACTTC.

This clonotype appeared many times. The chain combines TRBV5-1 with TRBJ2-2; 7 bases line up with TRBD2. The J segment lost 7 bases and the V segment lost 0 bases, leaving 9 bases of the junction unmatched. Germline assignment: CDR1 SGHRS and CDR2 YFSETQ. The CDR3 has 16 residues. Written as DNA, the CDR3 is TGCGCCAGCAGCTTGGAAGGTGCTAGCGGTTTCGGGGAGCTGTTTTTT. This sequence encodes CASSLEGASGFGELFF. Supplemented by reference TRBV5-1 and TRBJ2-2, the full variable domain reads KAGVTQTPRYLIKTRGQQVTLSCSPISGHRSVSWYQQTPGQGLQFLFEYFSETQRNKGNFPGRFSGRQFSNSRSEMNVSTLELGDSALYLCASSLEGASGFGELFFGEGSRLTVL.

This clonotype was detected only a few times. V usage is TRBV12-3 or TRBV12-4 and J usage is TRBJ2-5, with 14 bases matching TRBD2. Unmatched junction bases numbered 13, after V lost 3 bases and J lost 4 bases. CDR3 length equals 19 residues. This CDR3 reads CASSFGRTSGRLGIETQYF. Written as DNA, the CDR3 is TGTGCCAGCAGTTTCGGCCGGACTAGCGGGAGGCTGGGGATAGAGACCCAGTACTTC.

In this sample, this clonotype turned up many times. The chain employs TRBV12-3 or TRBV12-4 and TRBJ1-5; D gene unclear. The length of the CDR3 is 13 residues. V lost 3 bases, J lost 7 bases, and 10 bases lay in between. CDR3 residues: CASSFASLQPQHF. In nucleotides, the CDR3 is TGTGCCAGCAGTTTTGCTAGCTTACAGCCCCAGCATTTT.

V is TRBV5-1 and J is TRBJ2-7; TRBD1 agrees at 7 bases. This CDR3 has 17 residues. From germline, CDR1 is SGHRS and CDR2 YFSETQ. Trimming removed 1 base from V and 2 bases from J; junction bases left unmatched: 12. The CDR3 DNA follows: TGCGCCAGCAGCTTGAAACCCTTGATGGGACAGACCTACGAGCAGTACTTC. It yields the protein CASSLKPLMGQTYEQYF.

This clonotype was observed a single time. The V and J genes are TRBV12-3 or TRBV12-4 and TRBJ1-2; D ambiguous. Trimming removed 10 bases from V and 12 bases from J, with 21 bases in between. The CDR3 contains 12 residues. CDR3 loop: CAIPLGGGGDTF. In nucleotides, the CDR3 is TGTGCCATCCCCTTAGGAGGAGGCGGCGACACCTTC.

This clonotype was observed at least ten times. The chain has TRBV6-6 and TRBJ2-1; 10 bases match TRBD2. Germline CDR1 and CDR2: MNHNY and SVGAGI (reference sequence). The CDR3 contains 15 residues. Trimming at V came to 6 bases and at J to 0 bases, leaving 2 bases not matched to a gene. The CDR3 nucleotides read TGTGCCAGCAGGCTAGCGGGAGACTCCTACAATGAGCAGTTCTTC. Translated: CASRLAGDSYNEQFF.

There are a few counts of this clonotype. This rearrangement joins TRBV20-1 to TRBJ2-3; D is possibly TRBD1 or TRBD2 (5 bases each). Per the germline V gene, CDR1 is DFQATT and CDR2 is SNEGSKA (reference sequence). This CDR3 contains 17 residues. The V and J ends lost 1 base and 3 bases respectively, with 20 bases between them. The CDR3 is CSARVPPGTENTDTQYF. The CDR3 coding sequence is TGCAGTGCTAGAGTTCCCCCCGGGACGGAAAATACAGATACGCAGTATTTT.

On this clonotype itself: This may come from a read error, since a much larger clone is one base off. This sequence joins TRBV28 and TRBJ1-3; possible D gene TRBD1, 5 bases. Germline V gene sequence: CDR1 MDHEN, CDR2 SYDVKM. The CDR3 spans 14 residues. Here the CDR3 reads CASTPGGAGNTIHF. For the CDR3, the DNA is TGTGCCAGCACCCCGGGAGGGGCTGGAAACACCATACATTTT.

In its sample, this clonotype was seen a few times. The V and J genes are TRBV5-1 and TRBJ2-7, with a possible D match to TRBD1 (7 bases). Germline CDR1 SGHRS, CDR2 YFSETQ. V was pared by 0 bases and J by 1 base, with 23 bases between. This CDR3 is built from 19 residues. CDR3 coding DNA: TGCGCCAGCAGCTTGGTGATGGGCAGGGGGGAACCTTCATCCTACGAGCAGTACTTC. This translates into CASSLVMGRGEPSSYEQYF.

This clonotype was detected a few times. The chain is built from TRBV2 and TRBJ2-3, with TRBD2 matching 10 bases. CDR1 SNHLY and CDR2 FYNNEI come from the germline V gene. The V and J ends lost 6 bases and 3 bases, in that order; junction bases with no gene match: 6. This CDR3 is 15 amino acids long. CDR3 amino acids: CASRQGLAATDTQYF. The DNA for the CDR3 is TGTGCCAGCAGACAAGGACTAGCGGCTACAGATACGCAGTATTTT. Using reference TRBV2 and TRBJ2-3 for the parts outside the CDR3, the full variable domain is EPEVTQTPSHQVTQMGQEVILRCVPISNHLYFYWYRQILGQKVEFLVSFYNNEISEKSEIFDDQFSVERPDGSNFTLKIRSTKLEDSAMYFCASRQGLAATDTQYFGPGTRLTVL.